These T cell receptor beta chains were read from a single sample in a study of shared clonotypes between healthy human individuals. The protocol was immunoSEQ multiplex PCR, while the TCRdb copy is restricted to in-frame clones and leaves out a portion. Among 450,000 to 550,000 clones, about four fifths were seen once, and the ten largest hold 10% to 15%. What was sequenced was PBMCs. These receptors all stem from a woman aged 40 to 50 in good health. Some clones in this sample may be carry-over from other donors' samples. The conserved cysteine and the conserved F or W are not part of the CDR3 here. Fields, in order: J gene, V gene, CDR3 protein.

J: TRBJ1-5
V: TRBV19
CDR3: ASSNRDQPQH

J: TRBJ2-1
V: TRBV7-2
CDR3: ASSSRGLRNEQF

J: TRBJ1-2
V: TRBV2
CDR3: ASSARGYGYT

J: TRBJ2-1
V: TRBV11-2
CDR3: ASSLVRGYYNEQF

J: TRBJ2-7
V: TRBV14
CDR3: ASSGLGLVYEQY

J: TRBJ2-7
V: TRBV7-7
CDR3: ASSLTRNSYEQY

J: TRBJ2-2
V: TRBV9
CDR3: ASSPSRLDTGELF

J: TRBJ2-7
V: TRBV18
CDR3: ASSPRGRDTYEQY

J: TRBJ2-7
V: TRBV7-9
CDR3: ASSPYRDRGGEQY

J: TRBJ2-5
V: TRBV7-8
CDR3: ASSLRGQLQETQY

J: TRBJ2-1
V: TRBV4-3
CDR3: ASSQDYSGQGFAGNNNEQF

J: TRBJ1-4
V: TRBV6-6
CDR3: ASEGQQDEKLF

J: TRBJ2-7
V: TRBV2
CDR3: ASTSSPPTYEQY

J: TRBJ1-3
V: TRBV5-6
CDR3: ASSLEHSYSGNTIY

J: TRBJ2-1
V: TRBV7-9
CDR3: ASSPGTSLDNEQF

J: TRBJ2-5
V: TRBV4-2
CDR3: ASSSNVEGETQY

J: TRBJ1-6
V: TRBV30
CDR3: AIRQGINSPLH

J: TRBJ1-4
V: TRBV28
CDR3: ASRPGAVTNEKLF

J: TRBJ2-1
V: TRBV30
CDR3: AWSGAPSSYNEQF

J: TRBJ2-3
V: TRBV30
CDR3: AWSVPGLGRDTQY

J: TRBJ2-1
V: TRBV2
CDR3: ASTLGLGDEQF

J: TRBJ2-5
V: TRBV7-3
CDR3: ASSLSPSGMETQY

J: TRBJ2-7
V: TRBV6-1
CDR3: ASSDPRASGSYEQY

J: TRBJ2-5
V: TRBV11-2
CDR3: ASSFASGRARETQY